This T cell receptor (beta chain) came from a study of blood T cell repertoires in COVID-19. Study in general: Collection of acute and convalescent COVID-19 samples took place in the United States, Italy and Spain.

Germline V lookup: CDR1 KGHSH, CDR2 LQKENI. The CDR3 has 18 residues. Trimming at V came to 6 bases and at J to 4 bases, leaving 17 bases not matched to a gene. This clone appeared a single time. Repertoires were generated with immunoSEQ multiplex PCR, while TCRdb's copy carries only in-frame clones and drops some. The table includes about 150,000 clones, 80% to 90% detected once. The receptor's source is a woman in her sixties with active COVID-19. Sample: peripheral blood. This rearrangement joins TRBV18 to TRBJ2-2, with 7 bases lining up with TRBD1. In DNA form, the CDR3 reads TGTGCCAGCTCTCTCCATAGGGGGCCCTTTTTTGGCACCGGGGAGCTGTTTTTT. Its translation is CASSLHRGPFFGTGELFF.